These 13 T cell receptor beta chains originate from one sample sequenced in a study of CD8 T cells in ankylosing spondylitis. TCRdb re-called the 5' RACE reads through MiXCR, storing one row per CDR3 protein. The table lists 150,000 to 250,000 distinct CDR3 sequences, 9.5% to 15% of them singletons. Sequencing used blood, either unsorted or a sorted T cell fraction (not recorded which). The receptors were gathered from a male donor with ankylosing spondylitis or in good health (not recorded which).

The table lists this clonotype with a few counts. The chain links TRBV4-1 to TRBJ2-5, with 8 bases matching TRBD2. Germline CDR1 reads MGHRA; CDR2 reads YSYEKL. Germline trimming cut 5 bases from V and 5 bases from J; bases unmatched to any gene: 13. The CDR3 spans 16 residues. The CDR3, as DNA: TGCGCCAGCAGCGCTCTCACGGGGGGGCCGGGGGAGACCCAGTACTTC. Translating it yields CASSALTGGPGETQYF.

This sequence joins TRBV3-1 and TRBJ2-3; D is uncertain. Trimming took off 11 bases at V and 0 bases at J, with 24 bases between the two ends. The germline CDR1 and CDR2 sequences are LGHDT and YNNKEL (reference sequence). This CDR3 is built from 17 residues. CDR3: CASSPTGPKTSTDTQYF. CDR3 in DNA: TGTGCCTCCTCCCCAACCGGCCCAAAAACTAGCACAGATACGCAGTATTTT.

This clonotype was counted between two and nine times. The CDR3 bases are TGTGCCAGCAGAACTACAGGGGGCGCGGGGAATCAGCCCCAGCATTTT. Residues: CASRTTGGAGNQPQHF. The chain has TRBV27 and TRBJ1-5, with TRBD1 identical over 9 bases. Trimming removed 6 bases from V and 4 bases from J; junction bases left unmatched: 10. Germline values: CDR1 MNHEY, CDR2 SMNVEV (reference sequence). The CDR3 extends over 16 amino acids.

The CDR3 DNA reads TGTGCCAGCAGTGAGGGACTGGCGGACACTGAAGCTTTCTTT. Its protein is CASSEGLADTEAFF. The chain combines TRBV2 with TRBJ1-1; D perhaps matches TRBD1 (5 bases). This CDR3 spans 14 amino acids. V was cut by 3 bases and J by 3 bases, with 11 bases left in between. Germline V lookup: CDR1 SNHLY, CDR2 FYNNEI.

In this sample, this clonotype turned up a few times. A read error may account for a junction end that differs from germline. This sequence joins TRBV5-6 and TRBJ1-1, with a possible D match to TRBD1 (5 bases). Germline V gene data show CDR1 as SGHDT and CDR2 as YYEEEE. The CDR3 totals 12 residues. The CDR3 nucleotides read TGTGCCAGCAGGTTGGGACGTAACGAAGCTTTCTTT. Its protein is CASRLGRNEAFF.

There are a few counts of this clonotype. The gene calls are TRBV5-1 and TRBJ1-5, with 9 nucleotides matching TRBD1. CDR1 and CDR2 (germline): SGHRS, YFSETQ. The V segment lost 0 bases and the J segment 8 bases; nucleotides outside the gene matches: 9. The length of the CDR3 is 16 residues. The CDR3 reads CASSLGQGGIREPQHF. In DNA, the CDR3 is TGCGCCAGCAGCTTGGGACAGGGGGGAATCCGGGAGCCCCAGCATTTT.

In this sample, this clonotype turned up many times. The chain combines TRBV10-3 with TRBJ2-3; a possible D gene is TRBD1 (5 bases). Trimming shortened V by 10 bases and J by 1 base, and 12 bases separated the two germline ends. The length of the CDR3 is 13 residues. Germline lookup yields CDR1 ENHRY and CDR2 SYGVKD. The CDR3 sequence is CATQDIRTDTQYF. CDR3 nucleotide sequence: TGTGCCACCCAGGACATCCGCACAGATACGCAGTATTTT.

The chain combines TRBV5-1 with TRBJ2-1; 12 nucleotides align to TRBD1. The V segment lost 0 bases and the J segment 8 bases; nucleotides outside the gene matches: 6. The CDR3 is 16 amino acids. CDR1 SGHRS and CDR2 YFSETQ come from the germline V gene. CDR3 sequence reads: CASSLEGTGGKDEQFF. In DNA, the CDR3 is TGCGCCAGCAGCTTGGAGGGGACAGGGGGCAAGGATGAGCAGTTCTTC.

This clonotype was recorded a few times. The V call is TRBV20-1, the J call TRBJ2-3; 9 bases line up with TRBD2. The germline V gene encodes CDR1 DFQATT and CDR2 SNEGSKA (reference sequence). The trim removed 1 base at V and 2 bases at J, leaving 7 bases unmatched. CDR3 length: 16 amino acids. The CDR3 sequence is CSARGWAGGPTDTQYF. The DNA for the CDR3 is TGCAGTGCTAGAGGTTGGGCGGGGGGGCCCACAGATACGCAGTATTTT.

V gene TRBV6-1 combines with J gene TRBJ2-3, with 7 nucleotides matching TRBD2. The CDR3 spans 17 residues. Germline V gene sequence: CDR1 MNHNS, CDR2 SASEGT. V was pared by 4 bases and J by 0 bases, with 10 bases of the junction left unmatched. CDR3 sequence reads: CASSGPSGLTSTDTQYF. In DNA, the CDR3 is TGTGCCAGCAGTGGGCCTTCGGGACTAACTAGCACAGATACGCAGTATTTT.

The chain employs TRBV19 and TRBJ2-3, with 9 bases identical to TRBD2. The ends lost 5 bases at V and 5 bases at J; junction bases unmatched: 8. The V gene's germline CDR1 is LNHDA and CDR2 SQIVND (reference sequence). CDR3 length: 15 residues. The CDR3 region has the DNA TGTGCCAGTAGTTCCTTAGCGGGAGAGGAAGATACGCAGTATTTT. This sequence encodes CASSSLAGEEDTQYF.

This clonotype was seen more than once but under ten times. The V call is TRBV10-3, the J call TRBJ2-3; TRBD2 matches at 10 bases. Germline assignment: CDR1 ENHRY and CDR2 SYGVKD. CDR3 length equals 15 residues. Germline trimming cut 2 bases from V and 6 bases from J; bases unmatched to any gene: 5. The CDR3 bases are TGTGCCATCAGTGAGCTAGCGGGGGTTCATGATACGCAGTATTTT. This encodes CAISELAGVHDTQYF.

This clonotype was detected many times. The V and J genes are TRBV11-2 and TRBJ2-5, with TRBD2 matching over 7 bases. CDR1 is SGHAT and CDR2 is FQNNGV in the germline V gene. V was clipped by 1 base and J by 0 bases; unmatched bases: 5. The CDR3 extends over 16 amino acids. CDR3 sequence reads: CASSLVGGGYQETQYF. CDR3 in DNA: TGTGCCAGCAGCTTAGTCGGGGGAGGGTACCAAGAGACCCAGTACTTC.